Listed below are T cell receptor beta chains from one sample, sequenced in a study of T cells and Merkel cell carcinoma outcomes. Generated by immunoSEQ multiplex PCR, the TCRdb table keeps only in-frame clones and is missing some. The sample gives over 15,000 clones, roughly four fifths of which show up once; around 10% is in the top ten. Specimen: tumor tissue from Merkel cell carcinoma. Receptors were obtained from a human donor with Merkel cell carcinoma. Both conserved end residues are trimmed from each CDR3.

j_gene	len	v_gene	CDR3aa
TRBJ2-5	11	TRBV5-4	ASSQALGETQY
TRBJ2-1	18	TRBV28	ASSAPGLAGVETPYNEQF
TRBJ1-6	11	TRBV28	ASSLSGRAPLH
TRBJ1-5	12	TRBV18	ASSPGLGEKPQH
TRBJ2-1	9	TRBV6-5	ASSRQNEQF
TRBJ1-1	11	TRBV9	ASSVAGQGEAF
TRBJ2-5	12	TRBV10-3	AISESGGVETQY
TRBJ1-6	13	TRBV6-6	ASSAQGGGDSPLH
TRBJ1-5	13	TRBV6-5	ASRIRGDSNQPQH
TRBJ1-5	13	TRBV7-2	ASSSDGDSNQPQH
TRBJ1-1	12	TRBV7-9	ASSARMAGTEAF
TRBJ2-1	9	TRBV20-1	SADRRNEQF
TRBJ2-2	12	TRBV6-1	ASNTGLNTGELF
TRBJ2-7	14	TRBV4-1	ASSQVGAGGQVEQY
TRBJ1-3	11	TRBV6-1	ASSQGSGNTIY
TRBJ1-4	11	TRBV5-1	ASSLGQNEKLF
TRBJ2-1	14	TRBV10-2	ASSDNSAGWYNEQF
TRBJ2-1	11	TRBV19	ASSPGLVLEQF
TRBJ2-1	14	TRBV18	ASSPPAGGSYNEQF
TRBJ2-3	12	TRBV7-3	ASSPTGGADTQY
TRBJ2-3	16	TRBV9	ASSVGWGGQGGADTQY
TRBJ2-3	15	TRBV10-3	AISESVGGSGADTQY
TRBJ2-1	14	TRBV5-1	ASSFATGPSYNEQF
TRBJ2-7	10	TRBV5-5	ASSSGLLEQY
TRBJ1-5	11	TRBV5-4	ASSFNRDQPQH
TRBJ2-3	14	TRBV5-4	ASSPGTSGFTDTQY
TRBJ1-2	14	TRBV9	ASSPIRGRGSYGYT
TRBJ1-1	12	TRBV19	ASRRPGVNTEAF
TRBJ2-5	14	TRBV9	ASSGEFDRVRKTQY
TRBJ1-1	12	TRBV5-1	ASSLASGTTEAF
TRBJ1-1	12	TRBV11-1	ASSLEGTGFQAF
TRBJ1-1	10	TRBV6-1	ASSGRNTEAF
TRBJ2-1	15	TRBV5-1	ASSPGLAEGFYNEQF